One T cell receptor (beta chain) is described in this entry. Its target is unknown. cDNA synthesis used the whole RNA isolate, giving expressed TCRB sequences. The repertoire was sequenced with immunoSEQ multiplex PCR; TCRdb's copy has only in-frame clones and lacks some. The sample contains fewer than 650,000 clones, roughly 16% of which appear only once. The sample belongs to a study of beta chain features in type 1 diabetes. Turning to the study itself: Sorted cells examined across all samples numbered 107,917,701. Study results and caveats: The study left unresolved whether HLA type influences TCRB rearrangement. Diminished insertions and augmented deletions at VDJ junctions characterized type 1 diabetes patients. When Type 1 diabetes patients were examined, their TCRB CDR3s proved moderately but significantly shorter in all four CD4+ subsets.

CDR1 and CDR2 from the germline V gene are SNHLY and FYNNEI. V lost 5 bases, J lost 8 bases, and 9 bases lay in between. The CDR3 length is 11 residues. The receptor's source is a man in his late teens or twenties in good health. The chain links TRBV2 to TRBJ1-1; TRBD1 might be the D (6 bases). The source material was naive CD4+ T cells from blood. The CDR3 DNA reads TGTGCCAGCAGTACCGACAGGGAAGCTTTCTTT. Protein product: CASSTDREAFF.